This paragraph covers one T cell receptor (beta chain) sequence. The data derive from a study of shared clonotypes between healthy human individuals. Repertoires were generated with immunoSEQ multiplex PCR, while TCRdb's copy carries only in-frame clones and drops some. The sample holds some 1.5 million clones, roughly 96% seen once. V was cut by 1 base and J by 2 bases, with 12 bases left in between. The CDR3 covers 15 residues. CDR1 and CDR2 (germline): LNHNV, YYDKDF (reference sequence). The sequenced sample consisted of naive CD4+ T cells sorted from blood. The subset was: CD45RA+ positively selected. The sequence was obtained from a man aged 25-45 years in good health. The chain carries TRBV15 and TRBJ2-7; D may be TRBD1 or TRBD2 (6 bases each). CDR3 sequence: CATSRGRGVPYEQYF. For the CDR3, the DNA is TGTGCCACCAGCAGAGGGAGGGGGGTCCCCTACGAGCAGTACTTC. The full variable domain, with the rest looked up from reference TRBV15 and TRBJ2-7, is DAMVIQNPRYQVTQFGKPVTLSCSQTLNHNVMYWYQQKSSQAPKLLFHYYDKDFNNEADTPDNFQSRRPNTSFCFLDIRSPGLGDTAMYLCATSRGRGVPYEQYFGPGTRLTVT.